This TCR beta chain was profiled in a study of blood T cell repertoires in COVID-19. Methods used by the authors: It was from reference gene primer amplification that nucleated cell counts were estimated. Sequencing was performed with immunoSEQ multiplex PCR; in TCRdb, only in-frame clones are kept and a portion is missing. D and trimming were read from the DNA, whereas the V and J calls and clone size are those reported in that table. The sample shows 150,000 to 200,000 clones, 80% to 90% of them seen only once. Trimming shortened V by 1 base and J by 2 bases, and 11 bases separated the two germline ends. The CDR3 is made up of 16 amino acids. Per germline, CDR1 MDHEN and CDR2 SYDVKM.

The receptor was derived from an older woman with COVID-19, enrolled during active disease. The J gene is TRBJ2-2, the V gene TRBV28; a possible D gene is TRBD1 (5 bases). The sample consisted of peripheral blood. The DNA of the CDR3 is TGTGCCAGCAGTTTATATAGGACATCAAACACCGGGGAGCTGTTTTTT. Protein: CASSLYRTSNTGELFF.